This TCR beta chain is from a study of blood T cell repertoires in COVID-19. Whole-study context: Specimens from acute and convalescent COVID-19 originated in the United States, Italy and Spain. T cells, B-cell-depleted T cells, or PBMCs supplied cDNA or gDNA.

The germline V and J ends were trimmed by 5 bases and 5 bases, with 18 bases remaining between them. The CDR3 is made up of 16 amino acids. In the study's own analysis: Nucleated cell counts were estimated from reference gene primer amplification. Some clones are missing from TCRdb's copy, which holds only in-frame ones; the method was immunoSEQ multiplex PCR. The V and J calls and clone size come from that table; D and trimming were worked out from the DNA. The sample includes about 20,000 clones, approximately 84% seen only once; the top ten take less than 35%. Sample: peripheral blood. This rearrangement joins TRBV6-7 to TRBJ2-2, with a weak D call TRBD1 (5 bases). TRBV6-7 is sorted into the ORF group, with uncertain function. The receptor comes from a human donor with active COVID-19. The donor label of this sample is uncertain. This chain's CDR3 is CASSHGHRSFTGELFF. The CDR3 DNA follows: TGTGCCAGCAGTCATGGGCACAGGTCCTTTACCGGGGAGCTGTTTTTT.